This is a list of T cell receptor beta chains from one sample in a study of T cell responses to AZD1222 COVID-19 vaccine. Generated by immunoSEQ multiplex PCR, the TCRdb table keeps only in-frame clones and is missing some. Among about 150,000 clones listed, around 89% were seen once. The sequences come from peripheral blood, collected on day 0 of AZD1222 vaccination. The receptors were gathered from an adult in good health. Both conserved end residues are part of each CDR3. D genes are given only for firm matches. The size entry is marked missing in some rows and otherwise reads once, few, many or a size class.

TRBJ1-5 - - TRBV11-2 CASSSQMNQPQHF TGTGCCAGCAGCTCCCAGATGAATCAGCCCCAGCATTTT
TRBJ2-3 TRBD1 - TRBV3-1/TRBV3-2 CASSRRGQGAYTQYF TGTGCCAGCAGCCGACGGGGACAGGGGGCATATACGCAGTATTTT
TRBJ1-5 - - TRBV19 CASSITAFSNQPQHF TGTGCCAGTAGTATAACAGCCTTTAGCAATCAGCCCCAGCATTTT
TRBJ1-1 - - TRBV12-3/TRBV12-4 CASRSLRGTEAFF TGTGCCAGCAGATCCTTAAGGGGGACTGAAGCTTTCTTT
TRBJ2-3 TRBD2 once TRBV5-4 CASSLVRGGQDTQYF TGTGCCAGCAGCTTGGTGCGGGGGGGCCAGGATACGCAGTATTTT
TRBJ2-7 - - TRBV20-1 CSVGRSYEQYF TGCAGTGTCGGGCGCTCCTACGAGCAGTACTTC
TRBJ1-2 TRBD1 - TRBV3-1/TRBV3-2 CASSQELTGGYGYTF TGTGCCAGCAGCCAAGAATTGACAGGGGGCTATGGCTACACCTTC
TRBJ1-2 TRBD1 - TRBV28 CASSSGQGRYYGYTF TGTGCCAGCAGTTCTGGACAGGGGCGTTACTATGGCTACACCTTC
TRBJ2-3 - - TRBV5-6 CASSLKGTDTQYF TGTGCCAGCAGCTTGAAGGGCACAGATACGCAGTATTTT
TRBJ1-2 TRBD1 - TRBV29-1 CSVVGTGQSYTF TGCAGCGTCGTAGGGACAGGCCAGAGCTACACCTTC